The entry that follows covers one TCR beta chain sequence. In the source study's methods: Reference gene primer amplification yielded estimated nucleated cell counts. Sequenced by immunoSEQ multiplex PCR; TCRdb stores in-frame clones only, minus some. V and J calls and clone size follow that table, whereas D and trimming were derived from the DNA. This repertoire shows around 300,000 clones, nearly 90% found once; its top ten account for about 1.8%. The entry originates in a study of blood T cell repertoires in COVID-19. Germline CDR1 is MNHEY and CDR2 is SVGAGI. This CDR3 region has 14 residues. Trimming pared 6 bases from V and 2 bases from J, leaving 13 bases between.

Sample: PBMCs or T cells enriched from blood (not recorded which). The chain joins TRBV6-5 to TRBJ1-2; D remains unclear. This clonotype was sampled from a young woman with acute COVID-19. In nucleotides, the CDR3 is TGTGCCAGCAGAGGTCTCGGGGAGAACTATGGCTACACCTTC. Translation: CASRGLGENYGYTF.